This TCR beta chain comes out of a study of blood T cells in healthy people across ages. General study points: Observed TCR beta diversity showed a strong correlation with the percentage of naive T cells as measured by flow cytometry.

Combining a sample-barcoded 5' primer with a J-beta primer mix, a second PCR ran for about 6 to 12 cycles. TCRdb processed the 5' RACE reads anew with MiXCR; each CDR3 protein has one entry. This table holds hundreds of thousands of distinct CDR3 sequences, approximately 65% found once. Concerning this clonotype itself: Its antigen is still unknown.

V lost 10 bases, J lost 1 base, and 19 bases stayed unmatched. The CDR3 consists of 20 residues. This receptor was identified in a man aged 25-40 years in good health. The V call is TRBV12-3 or TRBV12-4, the J call TRBJ2-1, with 13 bases that match TRBD2. Sequenced material: blood. CDR3 sequence reads: CAIPSPLLAGGPFSYNEQFF. The CDR3 DNA is TGTGCCATCCCCTCCCCCCTACTAGCGGGGGGGCCCTTTTCCTACAATGAGCAGTTCTTC.